This T cell receptor beta chain was sequenced in a study of PD-1 blockade in classical Hodgkin lymphoma. Whole-study results and caveats: Some patients started nivolumab under 1 year after ASCT, and they were excluded. Diversity in CD4+ TCRs, unlike that measured in CD8+ TCRs, had risen significantly by C4D1.

Relapse was seen in all patients after autologous stem cell transplantation, and brentuximab vedotin exposure was variable. TCRdb's copy holds only in-frame clones and misses some; the assay was immunoSEQ multiplex PCR. The sample includes roughly 81,000 clones, around 90% seen only once; the top ten take under 3%. About this clone: Its antigen is unknown.

Sequences were derived from peripheral blood mononuclear cells (PBMCs), sampled before the second cycle of nivolumab. The source is a human donor with classical Hodgkin lymphoma.

The DNA for the CDR3 is TGTGCCAGCCGCCAAAGAAGAAGCGGGAGGCTCGTGGATACGCAGTATTTT. Protein sequence: CASRQRRSGRLVDTQYF. The chain carries TRBV28 and TRBJ2-3, with TRBD2 matching over 9 bases. CDR1 is MDHEN, CDR2 SYDVKM, per germline. There are 17 residues in the CDR3. After removal of 8 bases from V and 6 bases from J, the junction contained 18 bases not matched to a gene.